This TCR beta chain stems from a study of graft-versus-host responses after intestinal transplantation. Study background: Multivisceral, liver-intestinal, or isolated intestinal transplants were performed in recipients. Tacrolimus and steroids were given for roughly 3 years to all recipients after anti-thymocyte globulin induction. Findings and limits, study-wide: Allograft graft-versus-host to host-versus-graft clonal ratios ran high in patients with graft-donor T cell macrochimerism. Investigators detected GvH clones in recipient marrow, with some emerging earlier in ileum or blood.

Measured with immunoSEQ multiplex PCR; TCRdb has only the in-frame clones, and not every one. The sample lists tens of thousands of clones, about nine tenths occurring once. CDR3 length: 13 residues. V was clipped by 9 bases and J by 6 bases; unmatched bases: 6. The germline gives CDR1 SGHRS, CDR2 YFSETQ. Concerning this clone itself: Its antigen is undetermined.

V and J are TRBV5-1 and TRBJ2-1, with 10 bases matching TRBD2. This receptor was obtained from a human donor who received an intestinal transplant. The material sequenced was unstimulated CD4+ T cells sorted from spleen or lymph node cells, taken before intestinal transplant. The CDR3: CATGAGGVNEQFF. CDR3 nucleotides: TGCGCCACTGGAGCGGGGGGGGTCAATGAGCAGTTCTTC.